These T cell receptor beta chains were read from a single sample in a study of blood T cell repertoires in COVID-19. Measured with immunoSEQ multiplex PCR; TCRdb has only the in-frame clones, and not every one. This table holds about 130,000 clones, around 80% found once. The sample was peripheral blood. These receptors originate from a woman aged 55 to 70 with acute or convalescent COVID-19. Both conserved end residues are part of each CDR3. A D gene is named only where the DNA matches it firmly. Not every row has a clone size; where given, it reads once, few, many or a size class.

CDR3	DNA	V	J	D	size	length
CAWGTGNFNSPLHF	TGTGCCTGGGGTACAGGGAACTTTAATTCACCCCTCCACTTT	TRBV30	TRBJ1-6	-	once	14
CASSQGTGSLGNEQFF	TGTGCCAGCAGCCAAGGAACAGGGTCTCTTGGCAATGAGCAGTTCTTC	TRBV3-1/TRBV3-2	TRBJ2-1	-	-	16
CSVKSPGTTIYEQYF	TGCAGCGTTAAAAGTCCCGGGACAACTATCTACGAGCAGTACTTC	TRBV29-1	TRBJ2-7	-	-	15
CASSYQQGTVNTEAFF	TGTGCCAGCAGTTACCAACAGGGAACCGTGAACACTGAAGCTTTCTTT	TRBV6-5	TRBJ1-1	-	-	16
CASSLNRDRDKGEQYF	TGTGCCAGCTCACTCAACCGGGACAGGGATAAGGGCGAGCAGTACTTC	TRBV18	TRBJ2-7	TRBD1	once	16
CASSSRQGDGYTF	TGTGCCAGCAGCTCTCGACAGGGCGATGGCTACACCTTC	TRBV7-9	TRBJ1-2	TRBD1	few	13
CASSWPGQSEQYF	TGTGCCAGCAGCTGGCCGGGACAGAGCGAGCAGTACTTC	TRBV5-6	TRBJ2-7	TRBD1	-	13
CASSQLDYEQYF	TGTGCCAGCAGCCAGCTAGACTACGAGCAGTACTTC	TRBV5-6	TRBJ2-7	-	-	12
CASRSSGTGLSYNSPLHF	TGTGCCAGTAGGTCATCCGGGACAGGGCTCTCCTATAATTCACCCCTCCACTTT	TRBV19	TRBJ1-6	TRBD1	few	18
CASSLTGGHEKLFF	TGTGCCAGCAGTTTAACAGGGGGGCATGAAAAACTGTTTTTT	TRBV6-5	TRBJ1-4	TRBD1	-	14
CASSSRAHGYTF	TGTGCCAGCAGTTCCAGGGCTCATGGCTACACCTTC	TRBV27	TRBJ1-2	-	-	12
CASSSRRIRNTEAFF	TGCGCCAGCAGCTCTAGGAGGATCCGGAACACTGAAGCTTTCTTT	TRBV5-1	TRBJ1-1	-	-	15
CASSPGGLSHTQYF	TGTGCCAGCAGCCCCGGGGGACTAAGTCATACGCAGTATTTT	TRBV7-8	TRBJ2-3	TRBD2	-	14
CASSPGQYNSPLHF	TGTGCCAGCAGCCCGGGACAGTATAATTCACCCCTCCACTTT	TRBV11-2	TRBJ1-6	TRBD1	-	14
CASSSVGQAFF	TGTGCCAGTAGCTCAGTTGGGCAAGCTTTCTTT	TRBV19	TRBJ1-1	-	-	11
CASSLGTEGEAFF	TGTGCCAGCAGCTTAGGGACAGAGGGAGAAGCTTTCTTT	TRBV7-6	TRBJ1-1	-	-	13
CASSPSVSNQPQHF	TGTGCCAGCAGTCCGAGTGTGAGCAATCAGCCCCAGCATTTT	TRBV27	TRBJ1-5	-	-	14
CASSRTGSTEAFF	TGCGCCAGCAGCAGGACAGGCTCGACTGAAGCTTTCTTT	TRBV5-1	TRBJ1-1	TRBD1	-	13
CASSQDILGGRGNGELFF	TGTGCCAGCAGCCAAGATATTTTGGGGGGGAGAGGGAACGGGGAGCTGTTTTTT	TRBV4-2	TRBJ2-2	TRBD2	-	18
CASSYAGAAFF	TGTGCCAGCAGTTACGCGGGAGCGGCTTTCTTT	TRBV6-5	TRBJ1-1	-	-	11
CASSLAGRGGARETQYF	TGCGCCAGCAGCTTGGCCGGGCGCGGGGGGGCGCGAGAGACCCAGTACTTC	TRBV5-1	TRBJ2-5	TRBD2	once	17
CATQRELQETQYF	TGTGCCACCCAACGGGAGTTACAAGAGACCCAGTACTTC	TRBV2	TRBJ2-5	-	-	13
CASSWSGLNSPLHF	TGTGCCAGCAGTTGGTCGGGTCTAAATTCACCCCTCCACTTT	TRBV27	TRBJ1-6	-	-	14
CASSEEAGGGGGYTF	TGTGCCAGCAGTGAAGAGGCAGGGGGAGGCGGTGGCTACACCTTC	TRBV6-1	TRBJ1-2	TRBD1	-	15
CASSPGERGGVNEQFF	TGTGCCAGCAGCCCCGGAGAGCGGGGGGGCGTTAATGAGCAGTTCTTC	TRBV4-2	TRBJ2-1	TRBD2	-	16
CASSPGTGSYGYTF	TGTGCCAGCAGCCCCGGGACAGGGAGCTATGGCTACACCTTC	TRBV6-4	TRBJ1-2	TRBD1	-	14
CASSLDRGSYGYTF	TGTGCCAGCAGCTTAGACAGGGGCAGCTATGGCTACACCTTC	TRBV7-2	TRBJ1-2	TRBD1	-	14
CASRTRPRTTGEDEKLFF	TGTGCCAGCAGGACACGCCCACGAACAACAGGGGAGGATGAAAAACTGTTTTTT	TRBV2	TRBJ1-4	TRBD1	-	18
CASSTGGNYGYTF	TGTGCCAGCAGCACAGGGGGAAACTATGGCTACACCTTC	TRBV7-8	TRBJ1-2	TRBD1	few	13
CASSLRSLGSGAPLHF	TGTGCCAGCAGTTTACGCTCCCTCGGGTCCGGAGCACCCCTCCACTTT	TRBV28	TRBJ1-6	-	few	16
CASSLGTLNQPQHF	TGCGCCAGCAGCTTGGGGACACTCAATCAGCCCCAGCATTTT	TRBV5-1	TRBJ1-5	-	-	14
CASSDMGGGNQPQHF	TGTGCCAGCAGTGACATGGGGGGGGGCAATCAGCCCCAGCATTTT	TRBV2	TRBJ1-5	-	-	15
CASSEAEGVTF	TGTGCCAGCAGTGAAGCGGAGGGTGTAACCTTC	TRBV2	TRBJ1-2	-	-	11
CASSQVVTGKNEQYF	TGTGCCAGCAGCCAAGTAGTAACAGGGAAAAACGAGCAGTACTTC	TRBV4-2	TRBJ2-7	-	-	15
CASSSGSSLAKNIQYF	TGTGCCAGCAGTTCGGGAAGCTCTCTAGCCAAAAACATTCAGTACTTC	TRBV6-5	TRBJ2-4	-	-	16
CASSTTSQGANQPQHF	TGTGCCAGCAGTACTACGAGTCAGGGGGCTAATCAGCCCCAGCATTTT	TRBV6-2/TRBV6-3	TRBJ1-5	TRBD1	-	16
CASRSRDPGDYNSPLHF	TGCGCCAGCAGAAGCCGGGATCCGGGTGATTATAATTCACCCCTCCACTTT	TRBV5-1	TRBJ1-6	-	-	17
CASSVIIRQNNQPQHF	TGTGCCAGCAGTGTCATTATTAGACAGAACAATCAGCCCCAGCATTTT	TRBV6-1	TRBJ1-5	-	once	16
CSVGGAFF	TGCAGCGTTGGAGGCGCTTTCTTT	TRBV29-1	TRBJ1-1	-	-	8
CASSLTGFEKLFF	TGTGCCAGCAGCTTAACGGGTTTCGAAAAACTGTTTTTT	TRBV11-1	TRBJ1-4	-	-	13
CASSQVTGGGYTF	TGTGCCAGCAGCCAAGTCACAGGGGGAGGCTACACCTTC	TRBV3-1/TRBV3-2	TRBJ1-2	TRBD1	-	13